The clone carrying this TCR beta chain was found many times. The data stem from a study of T-cell reconstitution after alpha-beta-depleted transplantation in children. During its preparation, the TCRbeta library received unique molecular identifiers. TCRdb re-analysed the PCR reads in MiXCR, keeping a single row per CDR3 protein. Among fewer than 25,000 distinct CDR3 sequences, roughly 11% were seen once, and the ten largest hold roughly 25%. V lost 6 bases and J 2 bases, leaving 10 bases between the germline ends. Germline V gives CDR1 MGHDK, CDR2 SYGVNS. This CDR3 is built from 13 residues. V usage is TRBV25-1 and J usage is TRBJ1-2, with D possibly TRBD1 on 6 matching bases. This clonotype was obtained from a human donor who donated a stem cell graft to a child with chronic granulomatous disease. The sample consisted of PBMCs from the stem cell graft donor, taken from the stem cell graft. The CDR3 loop is CASRSTGNYGYTF. Written as DNA, the CDR3 is TGTGCCAGCAGATCTACAGGGAACTATGGCTACACCTTC.